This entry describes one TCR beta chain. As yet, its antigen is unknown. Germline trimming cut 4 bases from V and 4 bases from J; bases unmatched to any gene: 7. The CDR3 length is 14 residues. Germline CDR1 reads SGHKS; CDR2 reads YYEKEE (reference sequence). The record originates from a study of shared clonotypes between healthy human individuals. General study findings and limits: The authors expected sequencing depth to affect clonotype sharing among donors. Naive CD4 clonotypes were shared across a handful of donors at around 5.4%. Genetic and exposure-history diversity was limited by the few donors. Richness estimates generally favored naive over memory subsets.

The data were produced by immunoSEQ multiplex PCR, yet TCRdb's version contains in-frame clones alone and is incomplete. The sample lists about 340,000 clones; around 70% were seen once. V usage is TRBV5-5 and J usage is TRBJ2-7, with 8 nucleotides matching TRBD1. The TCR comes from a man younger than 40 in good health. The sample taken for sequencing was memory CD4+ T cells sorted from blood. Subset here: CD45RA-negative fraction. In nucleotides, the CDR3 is TGTGCCAGCAGCCCGGGACAGGACAATTACGAGCAGTACTTC. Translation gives CASSPGQDNYEQYF.